Reported below is one T cell receptor (beta chain). Its antigen is not yet known. No base qualities exist here, and no much larger clone lies one base off it. The source of the sample is a study of T cell changes during pregnancy in multiple sclerosis (dated by TCRdb to 2018 to 2020). Regarding the study in general: In women with multiple sclerosis, the researchers looked at how the T cell repertoire shifted as pregnancy progressed.

From the cysteine up to the phenylalanine, the CDR3 has a length of 12 residues. Only the CDR3 part of the read is kept: 36 bases, read in frame from the first base. Relative to germline, V is 3 bases shorter and J is 11 bases shorter, with 13 bases between their ends. Sequences SNHLY (CDR1) and FYNNEI (CDR2) are obtained from the germline V gene. Receptor amplification or capture employed the immunoSEQ multiplex PCR assay. Entries here come from immuneACCESS through TCRdb and include only in-frame sequences with V and J called. Some clones fail to appear in such tables; in the studies checked, an unresolved V gene covers under half of the shortfall, and the cause of the remainder is unknown. The sample includes tens of thousands of clones, with 91% observed a single time. The top ten constitute just over 0.85% of the sample.

The source material was peripheral blood, sampled before pregnancy. This clonotype was obtained from a female donor with multiple sclerosis, enrolled in a pregnancy study. The V gene is TRBV2 and the J gene is TRBJ1-2; D gene: possibly TRBD1, on 5 matching bases. The bases read TGTGCCAGCAGTGAGGGGACTTTACTATACACCTTC. Its translation is CASSEGTLLYTF.